This T cell receptor beta chain emerged from a study of blood T cell repertoires in COVID-19. Across the study: The cDNA or gDNA used as material had been derived from T cells, B-cell-depleted T cells, or PBMCs.

Authors' processing steps: Estimation of nucleated cell counts relied on the amplification of reference gene primers. The table came from immunoSEQ multiplex PCR; TCRdb's copy has only in-frame clones and leaves some out. That table is the source of V, J and clone size, and D and trimming were worked out from the DNA. The repertoire has approximately 300,000 clones, 89% of them found once; the top ten carry roughly a tenth. This clonotype was sampled from a woman in her thirties who had recovered from COVID-19. What was sequenced was PBMCs or T cells enriched from blood (not recorded which).

The CDR3 DNA follows: TGCAGCGCCACTAGGAGAGGGTTAGAGGGCGAGCAGTACTTC. Translated, it gives CSATRRGLEGEQYF. This chain joins TRBV29-1 and TRBJ2-7; perhaps TRBD2 as D (5 bases). This CDR3 is built from 14 residues. Germline values: CDR1 SQVTM, CDR2 ANQGSEA. V lost 7 bases to trimming and J lost 6 bases, with 22 bases between them.